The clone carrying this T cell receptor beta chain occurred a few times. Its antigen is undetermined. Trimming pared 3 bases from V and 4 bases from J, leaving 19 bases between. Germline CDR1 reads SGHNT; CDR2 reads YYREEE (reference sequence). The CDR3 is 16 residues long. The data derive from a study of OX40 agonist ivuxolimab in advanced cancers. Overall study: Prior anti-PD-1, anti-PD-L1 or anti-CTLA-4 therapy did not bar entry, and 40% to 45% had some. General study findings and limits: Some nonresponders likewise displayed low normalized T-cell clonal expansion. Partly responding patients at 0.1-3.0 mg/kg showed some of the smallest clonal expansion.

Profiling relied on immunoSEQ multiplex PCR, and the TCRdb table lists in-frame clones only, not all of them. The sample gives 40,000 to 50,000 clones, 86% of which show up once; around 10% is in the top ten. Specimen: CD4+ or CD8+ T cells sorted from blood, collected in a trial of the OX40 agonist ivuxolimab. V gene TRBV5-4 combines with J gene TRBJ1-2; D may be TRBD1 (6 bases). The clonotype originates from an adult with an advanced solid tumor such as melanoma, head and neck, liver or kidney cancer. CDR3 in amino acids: CASSSTRGAASYGYTF. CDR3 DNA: TGTGCCAGCAGCTCGACACGGGGGGCAGCAAGCTATGGCTACACCTTC.